A single sample gave rise to the 11 T cell receptor beta chains below, sequenced in a study of shared clonotypes between healthy human individuals. Method: immunoSEQ multiplex PCR; TCRdb's copy keeps in-frame clones and lacks some. The sample records fewer than 3 million clones, roughly 92% being singletons. The specimen sequenced was naive CD4+ T cells from PBMCs. Subset defined: CD45RA+ positively selected. The receptors here all came from a man in his late teens or twenties in good health. Some clones in this sample may be carry-over from other donors' samples.

This chain links TRBV6-1 with TRBJ2-7; the D call may be TRBD1 or TRBD2 (6 bases each). Trimming pared 6 bases from V and 3 bases from J, leaving 12 bases between. The germline CDR1 and CDR2 sequences are MNHNS and SASEGT. CDR3 length: 13 residues. The CDR3: CASRRDTHYEQYF. The CDR3 nucleotides read TGTGCCAGCAGGCGGGACACACACTACGAGCAGTACTTC.

Concerning this clone itself: The same CDR3 can be traced to other DNA sequences in this sample. This sequence joins TRBV20-1 and TRBJ1-3; the D is unclear. Germline-derived CDR1 and CDR2 are DFQATT and SNEGSKA (reference sequence). Between the trimmed V and J ends, which lost 3 bases and 4 bases, there was a span of 4 bases. The CDR3 extends over 11 amino acids. For the CDR3, the DNA is TGCAGTGCTAGTCTGGGAAACACCATATATTTT. This gives the protein CSASLGNTIYF.

The chain joins TRBV7-6 to TRBJ1-2; tentatively, D is TRBD1 (5 bases). CDR3 length: 14 amino acids. Trimming cost V 1 base and J 4 bases, with 10 bases left between them. CDR1 and CDR2 (germline): SGHVS, FNYEAQ. This CDR3 is CASSLDGTGYGYTF. CDR3 DNA: TGTGCCAGCAGCTTAGATGGGACGGGCTATGGCTACACCTTC.

The genes are TRBV2 and TRBJ2-1, with no clear D. V gave up 2 bases and J gave up 2 bases, with 10 bases separating them. The CDR3 loop spans 15 amino acids. The germline V gene has CDR1 SNHLY and CDR2 FYNNEI. The CDR3, as DNA: TGTGCCAGCAGTGAACAAATACCCACCTACAATGAGCAGTTCTTC. Translation: CASSEQIPTYNEQFF.

The rearrangement links TRBV9 to TRBJ2-7; tentatively, D is TRBD1 or TRBD2 (5 bases each). Germline V gene data show CDR1 as SGDLS and CDR2 as YYNGEE. CDR3 length equals 15 residues. The ends were cut back, 0 bases at V and 3 bases at J, with 13 bases in the middle. The CDR3 reads CASSVVPGPLYEQYF. The CDR3 DNA is TGTGCCAGCAGCGTAGTACCGGGACCCCTCTACGAGCAGTACTTC.

On this clone itself: The same CDR3 also results from other DNA sequences found in this sample. The chain links TRBV5-6 to TRBJ2-5; D not resolved. The germline V gene encodes CDR1 SGHDT and CDR2 YYEEEE. The CDR3 has 11 amino acids. V lost 0 bases and J 7 bases, leaving 4 bases between the germline ends. The CDR3 loop reads CASSLGGTQYF. CDR3 nucleotide sequence: TGTGCCAGCAGCTTGGGAGGGACCCAGTACTTC. The entire variable domain, with the rest obtained from reference TRBV5-6 and TRBJ2-5, is as follows: DAGVTQSPTHLIKTRGQQVTLRCSPKSGHDTVSWYQQALGQGPQFIFQYYEEEERQRGNFPDRFSGHQFPNYSSELNVNALLLGDSALYLCASSLGGTQYFGPGTRLLVL.

In the case of this clone: Within the sample, other DNA sequences also encode this same CDR3. The rearrangement uses TRBV20-1 and TRBJ2-1; tentative D call: TRBD2 (5 bases). This CDR3 region has 11 residues. Per the germline V gene, CDR1 is DFQATT and CDR2 is SNEGSKA (reference sequence). V shed 6 bases and J shed 4 bases, with 7 bases lying between them. In nucleotides, the CDR3 is TGCAGTGCCCCGGGGTACAATGAGCAGTTCTTC. Translating gives CSAPGYNEQFF.

CDR3 nucleotides: TGTGCCAGCAGCTTTGGACAGGGCGCTGAAGCTTTCTTT. Encoded protein: CASSFGQGAEAFF. The V gene is TRBV7-3, the J gene TRBJ1-1; 8 nucleotides match TRBD1. Germline V gene sequence: CDR1 SGHTA, CDR2 FQGTGA. With 3 bases clipped from V and 6 bases from J, the junction kept 3 bases outside the gene matches. This CDR3 has 13 amino acids. Full variable domain (outside the CDR3, taken from reference TRBV7-3 and TRBJ1-1): GAGVSQTPSNKVTEKGKYVELRCDPISGHTALYWYRQSLGQGPEFLIYFQGTGAADDSGLPNDRFFAVRPEGSVSTLKIQRTERGDSAVYLCASSFGQGAEAFFGQGTRLTVV.

CDR3 sequence reads: CASSGETGPVQYF. CDR3 nucleotide sequence: TGTGCCAGCAGTGGGGAGACAGGGCCTGTGCAGTACTTC. The chain has TRBV2 and TRBJ2-7; 7 bases are a match to TRBD1. V lost 4 bases to trimming and J lost 9 bases; unmatched junction nucleotides: 9. Per germline, CDR1 SNHLY and CDR2 FYNNEI. CDR3 length equals 13 residues. The whole variable domain, filled in from reference TRBV2 and TRBJ2-7, reads EPEVTQTPSHQVTQMGQEVILRCVPISNHLYFYWYRQILGQKVEFLVSFYNNEISEKSEIFDDQFSVERPDGSNFTLKIRSTKLEDSAMYFCASSGETGPVQYFGPGTRLTVT.

The rearrangement joins TRBV28 to TRBJ1-1; D is uncertain. In germline, CDR1 is MDHEN, CDR2 SYDVKM. This CDR3 is built from 14 residues. Trimming removed 2 bases from V and 0 bases from J, with 7 bases in between. CDR3: CASSLGLLNTEAFF. CDR3 nucleotides: TGTGCCAGCAGTTTAGGACTCTTGAACACTGAAGCTTTCTTT.

V and J are TRBV28 and TRBJ2-5, with D possibly being TRBD1 or TRBD2 (5 bases each). Deletions cut 5 bases from V and 4 bases from J, with 20 bases between. The CDR3 spans 16 residues. Germline CDR1 reads MDHEN; CDR2 reads SYDVKM. CDR3 region: CASSRTPTGTRETQYF. DNA of the CDR3: TGTGCCAGCAGTCGAACCCCGACGGGGACCCGAGAGACCCAGTACTTC.